Reported below is one TCR beta chain. This sample is drawn from a study of T cells in Graves' hyperthyroidism and ophthalmopathy. Study-level background: Peripheral blood specimens were obtained at initial diagnosis, prior to any treatment.

The TCR beta CDR3 regions underwent amplification using RNA transcripts as the source. A set of HTBI primers served as the primers for a first-round RT-PCR of the TCR CDR3. Each CDR3 protein is one row after TCRdb ran MiXCR on the multiplex PCR reads. The table lists 500,000 to 800,000 distinct CDR3 sequences, roughly 14% of them singletons. Clinicians diagnosed patients from clinical symptoms, serum thyroxine and TRAb, thyroid ultrasound and orbital computed tomography. CDR1 is MNHNS, CDR2 SASEGT, per germline. This CDR3 spans 14 amino acids. Trimming removed 6 bases at V and 7 bases at J, with 15 bases between.

The source material was blood. V usage is TRBV6-1 and J usage is TRBJ2-2; D gene unclear. The TCR comes from a woman aged 45-65 years with Graves' ophthalmopathy. The CDR3 here is CASRGPAGVGELFF. The CDR3 coding sequence is TGTGCCAGCAGGGGCCCCGCAGGAGTCGGGGAGCTGTTTTTT.